This T cell receptor beta chain stems from a study of OX40 agonist ivuxolimab in advanced cancers. The study in broad terms: Ivuxolimab was an agonistic, fully human IgG2 monoclonal antibody directed against OX40 (CD134), a costimulatory receptor. Intravenous ivuxolimab was administered to patients every 2 weeks at six dose levels: 0.01, 0.1, 0.3, 1.5, 3 and 10 mg/kg. Of the approximately 53 patients in dose escalation, 19 had hepatocellular carcinoma, about 15 had melanoma, 9 had renal cell carcinoma and 9 had head and neck cancer. A male proportion of 75% to 85% and a mean age of about 60 years, ranging from roughly 23 to 80, were recorded for the dose-escalation cohort. Prior anti-PD-1, anti-PD-L1 or anti-CTLA-4 therapy was permitted, and 30% to 50% of dose-escalation patients had received checkpoint inhibitors. Partial responses occurred in three dose-escalation patients: two with cutaneous melanoma and one with hepatocellular carcinoma. Peripheral TCRbeta sequencing was intended to test whether TCR sequence diversity was altered and clonal T-cell expansion was caused by ivuxolimab. The paper covers the monotherapy dose-escalation part of the phase I ivuxolimab trial, which included N ≈ 57 patients. The investigation overall reported the following: The antigen specificity of the peripheral T cells that underwent clonal expansion was not determined. Clonal expansion of both CD4+ and CD8+ blood T cells was observed from baseline to week 6 at doses 0.1 to 3.0 mg/kg. Low levels of normalized T-cell clonal expansion were also shown by some nonresponding patients. On average, CD8+ T cells showed more expanded clones than CD4+ T cells after ivuxolimab. In partial responders in the 0.1-3.0 mg/kg groups, normalized peripheral clonal expansion was found to be among the lowest, especially among CD8+ T cells.

The V end loses 0 bases and the J end loses 2 bases, and a stretch of 7 bases separates them. Inclusive of the bounding cysteine and phenylalanine, the CDR3 is 13 residues long. The DNA shown is the 39-base CDR3, in frame from base 1. In the germline V gene (reference sequence), CDR1 corresponds to GTSNPN and CDR2 to SVGIG. For this clone: The antigen it recognizes is unknown. No base-level quality is on record; no much larger clone is a single base apart.

The trial excluded patients who had a history of autoimmune disease or were on systemic immunosuppression. Peripheral blood for TCR sequencing was drawn from every dose cohort at baseline, at cycle 4 day 1 and at cycle 7 day 1. The samples were taken from a phase I, first-in-human, multicenter, open-label dose-escalation trial of ivuxolimab. Adults with locally advanced or metastatic melanoma, renal cell, hepatocellular, or head and neck squamous cell carcinoma were enrolled in the trial. Before TCR sequencing, CD4+ T cells and CD8+ T cells were sorted from peripheral blood as separate populations. For sequencing of the TCRbeta CDR3 region, genomic DNA was extracted from the sorted cells. The immunoSEQ Assay was used to sequence the TCRbeta CDR3 regions. TCRdb mirrors the immuneACCESS table, restricted to in-frame sequences. Some clones are absent from its copies; in checked studies, under half trace to an unresolved V gene, and the reason for the others is unknown. In this sample the table shows 40,000 to 45,000 clones, 75% to 90% of which occur a single time. In total, the top ten clones hold around 4.6% of the sample.

The sequences come from CD4+ or CD8+ T cells sorted from blood, collected in a trial of the OX40 agonist ivuxolimab. This TCR was sampled from an adult with an advanced solid tumor such as melanoma, head and neck, liver or kidney cancer. Recombination joined TRBV30 with TRBJ1-2, with the D segment identity uncertain. The nucleotide sequence reads as follows: TGTGCCTGGAGTGTACCGGGGAACTATGGCTACACCTTC. It is translated as CAWSVPGNYGYTF.